These T cell receptor beta chains were read from a single sample in a study of CD8 T cells in ankylosing spondylitis. TCRdb ran MiXCR on the 5' RACE reads and lists one entry per CDR3 protein. The data contain about 440,000 distinct CDR3 sequences, roughly 17% of them singletons. Sequenced input: blood, either unsorted or a sorted T cell fraction (not recorded which). These receptors were obtained from a male donor with ankylosing spondylitis. The CDR3 runs from the conserved cysteine through the conserved F or W. D genes are given only for firm matches. Clone size, where shown, is once, few, many, or a class for clones that have expanded.

j_call v_call d_call clone_size cdr3_aa cdr3_nt
TRBJ1-4 TRBV5-1 - - CASSPRPGEKLFF TGCGCCAGCAGCCCGAGACCGGGAGAAAAACTGTTTTTT
TRBJ2-7 TRBV10-3 - few CAISEGASSYEQYF TGTGCCATCAGTGAGGGGGCGAGCTCCTACGAGCAGTACTTC
TRBJ1-5 TRBV12-3/TRBV12-4 TRBD1 many CASSFRGEQPQHF TGTGCCAGCAGTTTCAGGGGGGAACAGCCCCAGCATTTT
TRBJ2-2 TRBV11-2 TRBD2 few CASRRELAGEGELFF TGTGCCAGCAGGAGGGAACTAGCGGGAGAGGGGGAGCTGTTTTTT
TRBJ2-2 TRBV29-1 - - CSALGAGAGTGELFF TGCAGCGCCCTTGGGGCGGGGGCAGGCACCGGGGAGCTGTTTTTT
TRBJ2-1 TRBV7-2 - - CASSLTQDGHEQFF TGTGCCAGCAGCTTAACACAGGACGGTCATGAGCAGTTCTTC
TRBJ1-5 TRBV12-3/TRBV12-4 - once CASSNLVAHQPQHF TGTGCCAGCAGCAACCTGGTGGCGCATCAGCCCCAGCATTTT
TRBJ2-7 TRBV28 - - CASSRERVRGYEQYF TGTGCCAGCAGTCGAGAGCGAGTCCGGGGCTACGAGCAGTACTTC
TRBJ2-1 TRBV20-1 TRBD2 few CSARDPRAGGGGEQFF TGCAGTGCTAGAGATCCCAGAGCGGGAGGGGGAGGTGAGCAGTTCTTC
TRBJ1-2 TRBV20-1 TRBD1 few CSASVQGDYGYTF TGCAGTGCTAGTGTACAGGGGGACTATGGCTACACCTTC
TRBJ2-1 TRBV7-3 - - CASSLTRSEEQFF TGTGCCAGCAGCTTAACGAGGAGTGAGGAGCAGTTCTTC
TRBJ1-1 TRBV12-3/TRBV12-4 - few CASSFRNMNTEAFF TGTGCCAGCAGTTTTAGGAATATGAACACTGAAGCTTTCTTT
TRBJ1-6 TRBV7-9 - few CASSLAEDNSPLHF TGTGCCAGCAGCTTAGCAGAAGATAATTCACCCCTCCACTTT
TRBJ1-2 TRBV12-3/TRBV12-4 TRBD1 many CASSLGRQGNYGYTF TGTGCCAGCAGTTTAGGGAGACAGGGCAACTATGGCTACACCTTC
TRBJ2-7 TRBV12-3/TRBV12-4 - many CASSLPNRYEQYF TGTGCCAGCAGTTTACCGAACAGGTACGAGCAGTACTTC
TRBJ1-1 TRBV4-3 - few CASSQDNGGAFF TGCGCCAGCAGCCAAGATAACGGTGGGGCTTTCTTT
TRBJ1-6 TRBV12-3/TRBV12-4 - many CASSLGPQRVLHF TGTGCCAGCAGTTTGGGGCCTCAGAGGGTCCTCCACTTT
TRBJ2-3 TRBV7-2 TRBD2 - CASSLAAGLADTQYF TGTGCCAGCAGCTTAGCGGCGGGACTAGCAGATACGCAGTATTTT
TRBJ1-2 TRBV5-1 - - CASSLGGESNYGYTF TGCGCCAGCAGCTTGGGTGGCGAGAGTAACTATGGCTACACCTTC
TRBJ2-7 TRBV28 - many CASVDSSYEQYF TGTGCCAGCGTTGACAGTTCCTACGAGCAGTACTTC
TRBJ1-1 TRBV5-1 - - CASSFTTATGTEAFF TGCGCCAGCAGCTTCACGACAGCGACGGGCACTGAAGCTTTCTTT
TRBJ1-1 TRBV20-1 TRBD1 - CSAQPGAGGTEAFF TGCAGTGCTCAACCCGGGGCAGGGGGGACTGAAGCTTTCTTT
TRBJ1-1 TRBV3-1 TRBD1 many CASSLTGDEAFF TGTGCCAGCAGCCTAACAGGGGATGAAGCTTTCTTT
TRBJ1-1 TRBV6-6 TRBD1 - CATAGGLTEAFF TGTGCCACAGCAGGGGGCCTGACTGAAGCTTTCTTT
TRBJ2-7 TRBV7-2 - - CASSLGGRGPYEQYF TGTGCCAGCAGCTTAGGGGGGCGGGGCCCCTACGAGCAGTACTTC
TRBJ1-4 TRBV14 - few CASSQGSVSTNEKLFF TGTGCCAGCAGCCAAGGATCAGTCTCAACTAATGAAAAACTGTTTTTT
TRBJ2-3 TRBV10-2 - - CASSELGTSTDTQYF TGCGCCAGCAGTGAGTTGGGGACTAGCACAGATACGCAGTATTTT
TRBJ1-2 TRBV7-9 TRBD1 few CASSSNTGDSYGYTF TGTGCCAGCAGCTCAAATACAGGGGATAGTTATGGCTACACCTTC
TRBJ2-2 TRBV7-6 - - CASSAGTAMNTGELFF TGTGCCAGCAGCGCGGGGACAGCGATGAACACCGGGGAGCTGTTTTTT
TRBJ2-1 TRBV6-6 - few CASRRGDGEQFF TGTGCCAGCAGGAGAGGGGACGGGGAGCAGTTCTTC
TRBJ1-3 TRBV20-1 - many CSARDEGSGNTIYF TGCAGTGCTAGAGATGAGGGCTCTGGAAACACCATATATTTT
TRBJ1-1 TRBV28 - - CASSPAHGYTEAFF TGTGCCAGCAGTCCAGCCCACGGATACACTGAAGCTTTCTTT
TRBJ2-1 TRBV15 TRBD2 - CATSRVASGKVYNEQFF TGTGCCACCAGCAGAGTAGCTAGCGGGAAAGTCTACAATGAGCAGTTCTTC
TRBJ1-3 TRBV3-1 - few CASSQGGTLGNTIYF TGTGCCAGCAGCCAAGGCGGCACACTTGGAAACACCATATATTTT
TRBJ1-5 TRBV12-3/TRBV12-4 TRBD1 - CASSSRRGRASNQPQHF TGTGCCAGCAGTTCTCGCAGGGGGCGAGCGAGCAATCAGCCCCAGCATTTT
TRBJ1-1 TRBV9 TRBD1 - CASSVEITGQGGAFF TGTGCCAGCAGCGTAGAGATAACCGGGCAGGGGGGAGCTTTCTTT
TRBJ2-7 TRBV25-1 - few CASSLTGSGVDEQYF TGTGCCAGCAGTCTAACAGGGTCGGGTGTGGACGAGCAGTACTTC
TRBJ2-1 TRBV12-3/TRBV12-4 - many CASTRWSGPYNEQFF TGTGCCAGCACTCGCTGGAGCGGACCCTACAATGAGCAGTTCTTC
TRBJ2-2 TRBV12-3/TRBV12-4 TRBD2 - CASSLGASGSVHTGELFF TGTGCCAGCAGTTTAGGGGCTAGCGGGAGCGTACACACCGGGGAGCTGTTTTTT
TRBJ1-1 TRBV12-3/TRBV12-4 TRBD1 many CASSRQGANTEAFF TGTGCCAGCAGTCGACAGGGGGCGAACACTGAAGCTTTCTTT
TRBJ2-3 TRBV7-2 - - CASRHLRGSTDTQYF TGTGCCAGCAGACACCTGCGCGGAAGCACAGATACGCAGTATTTT